The source of this T cell receptor (beta chain) is a study of T cells in Graves' hyperthyroidism and ophthalmopathy. The V gene's germline CDR1 is LGHNT and CDR2 FRNRAP. The CDR3 is 15 amino acids. V lost 7 bases and J 9 bases, leaving 21 bases between the germline ends. This clonotype was detected ten times or more. TCR beta CDR3 region amplification was performed from RNA transcripts. The study used the HTBI primer set for a first-round RT-PCR of the TCR CDR3. TCRdb re-derived calls from the multiplex PCR reads in MiXCR, one entry per CDR3 protein. The sample lists 500,000 to 750,000 distinct CDR3 sequences; around 42% were seen once.

The sequencing input was peripheral blood or thyroid tissue (not recorded which). The TCR originated in a woman younger than 30 with Graves' hyperthyroidism. J is TRBJ2-2 and V is TRBV12-5; D may correspond to TRBD1 or TRBD2 (5 bases each). The chain's CDR3 is CASALTGPRHRELFF. Here the CDR3 DNA reads TGTGCTAGTGCCTTGACGGGACCCCGGCATCGGGAGCTGTTTTTT.